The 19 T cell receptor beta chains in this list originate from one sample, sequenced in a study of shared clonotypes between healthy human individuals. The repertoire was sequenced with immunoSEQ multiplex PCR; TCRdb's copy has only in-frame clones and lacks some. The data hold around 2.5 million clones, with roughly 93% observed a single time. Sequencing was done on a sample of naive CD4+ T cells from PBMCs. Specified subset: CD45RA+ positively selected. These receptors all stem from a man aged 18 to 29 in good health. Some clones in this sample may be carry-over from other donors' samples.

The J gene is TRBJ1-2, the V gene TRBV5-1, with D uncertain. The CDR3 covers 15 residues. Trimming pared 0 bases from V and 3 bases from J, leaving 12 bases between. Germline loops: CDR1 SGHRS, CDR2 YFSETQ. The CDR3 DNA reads TGCGCCAGCAGCTTGGGACCGAACCAGGACTATGGCTACACCTTC. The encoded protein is CASSLGPNQDYGYTF.

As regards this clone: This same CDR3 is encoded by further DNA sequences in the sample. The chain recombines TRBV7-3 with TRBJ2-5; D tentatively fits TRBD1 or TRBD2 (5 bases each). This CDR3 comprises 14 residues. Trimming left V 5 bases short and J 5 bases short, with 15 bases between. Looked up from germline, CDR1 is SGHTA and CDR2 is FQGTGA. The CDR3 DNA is TGTGCCAGCAGCCCAGGGACCCGAGGGGAGACCCAGTACTTC. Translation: CASSPGTRGETQYF.

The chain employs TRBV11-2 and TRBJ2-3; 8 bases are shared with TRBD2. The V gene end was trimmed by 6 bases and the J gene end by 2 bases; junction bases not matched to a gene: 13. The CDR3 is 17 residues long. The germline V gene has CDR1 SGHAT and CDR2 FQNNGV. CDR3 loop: CASRRGGIQGLTDTQYF. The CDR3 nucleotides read TGTGCCAGCAGACGGGGGGGCATACAGGGACTCACAGATACGCAGTATTTT.

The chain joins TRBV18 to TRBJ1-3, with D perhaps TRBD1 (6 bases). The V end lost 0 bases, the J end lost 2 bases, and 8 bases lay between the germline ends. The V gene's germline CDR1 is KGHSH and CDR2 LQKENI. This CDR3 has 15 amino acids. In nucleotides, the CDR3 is TGTGCCAGCTCACCACCGAGGGGGGCTGGAAACACCATATATTTT. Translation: CASSPPRGAGNTIYF. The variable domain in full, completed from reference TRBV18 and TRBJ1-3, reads NAGVMQNPRHLVRRRGQEARLRCSPMKGHSHVYWYRQLPEEGLKFMVYLQKENIIDESGMPKERFSAEFPKEGPSILRIQQVVRGDSAAYFCASSPPRGAGNTIYFGEGSWLTVV.

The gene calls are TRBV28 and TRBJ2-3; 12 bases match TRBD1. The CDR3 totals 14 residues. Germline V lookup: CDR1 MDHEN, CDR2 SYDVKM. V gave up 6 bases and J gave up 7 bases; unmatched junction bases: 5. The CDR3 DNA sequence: TGTGCCAGCAGGTCGGGACAGGGGGCTTATACGCAGTATTTT. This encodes CASRSGQGAYTQYF.

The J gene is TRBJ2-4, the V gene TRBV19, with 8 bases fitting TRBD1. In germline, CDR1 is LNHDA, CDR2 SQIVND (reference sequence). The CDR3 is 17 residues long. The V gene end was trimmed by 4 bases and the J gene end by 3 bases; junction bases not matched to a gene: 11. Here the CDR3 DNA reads TGTGCCAGTAGTACGCATGAGGACAGGGCAGGCAAAAACATTCAGTACTTC. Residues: CASSTHEDRAGKNIQYF.

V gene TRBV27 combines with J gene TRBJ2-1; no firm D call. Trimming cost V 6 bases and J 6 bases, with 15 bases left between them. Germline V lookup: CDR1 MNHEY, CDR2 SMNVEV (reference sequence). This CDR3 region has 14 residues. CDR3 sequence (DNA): TGTGCCAGCAGCTCCCCATCCCTAGTCAATGAGCAGTTCTTC. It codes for CASSSPSLVNEQFF.

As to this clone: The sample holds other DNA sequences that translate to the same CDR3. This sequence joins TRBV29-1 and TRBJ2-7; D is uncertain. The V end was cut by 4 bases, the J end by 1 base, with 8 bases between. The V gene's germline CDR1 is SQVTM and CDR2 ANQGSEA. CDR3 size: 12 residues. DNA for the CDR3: TGCAGCGTTGCATCGGGTTCCTACGAGCAGTACTTC. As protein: CSVASGSYEQYF.

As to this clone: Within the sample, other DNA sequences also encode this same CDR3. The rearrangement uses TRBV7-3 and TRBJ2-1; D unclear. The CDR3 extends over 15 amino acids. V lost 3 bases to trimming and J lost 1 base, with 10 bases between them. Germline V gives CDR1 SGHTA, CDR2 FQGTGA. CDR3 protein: CASSLGLGSYNEQFF. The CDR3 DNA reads TGTGCCAGCAGCTTGGGGTTAGGGTCCTACAATGAGCAGTTCTTC.

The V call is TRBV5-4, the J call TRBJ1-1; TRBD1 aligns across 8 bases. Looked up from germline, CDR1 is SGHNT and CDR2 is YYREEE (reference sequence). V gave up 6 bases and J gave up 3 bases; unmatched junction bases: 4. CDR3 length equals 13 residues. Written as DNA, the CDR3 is TGTGCCAGCAACCCAGGGGGCTACACTGAAGCTTTCTTT. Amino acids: CASNPGGYTEAFF.

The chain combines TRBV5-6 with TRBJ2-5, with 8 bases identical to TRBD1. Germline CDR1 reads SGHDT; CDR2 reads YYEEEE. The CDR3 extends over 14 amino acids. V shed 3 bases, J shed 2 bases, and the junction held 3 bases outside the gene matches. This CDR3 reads CASSWGDRQETQYF. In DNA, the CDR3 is TGTGCCAGCAGCTGGGGGGACAGGCAAGAGACCCAGTACTTC.

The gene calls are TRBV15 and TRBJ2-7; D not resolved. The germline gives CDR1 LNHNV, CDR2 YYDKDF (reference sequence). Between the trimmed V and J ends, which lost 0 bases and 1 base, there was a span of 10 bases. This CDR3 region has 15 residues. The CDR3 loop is CATSRDHVESYEQYF. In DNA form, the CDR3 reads TGTGCCACCAGCAGAGATCATGTGGAATCCTACGAGCAGTACTTC.

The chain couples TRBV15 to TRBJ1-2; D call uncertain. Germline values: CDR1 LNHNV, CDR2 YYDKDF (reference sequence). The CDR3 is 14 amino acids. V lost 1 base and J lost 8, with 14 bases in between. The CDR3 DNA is TGTGCCACCAGCAGAGGACCCCCGATAGGGGGCTACACCTTC. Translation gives CATSRGPPIGGYTF.

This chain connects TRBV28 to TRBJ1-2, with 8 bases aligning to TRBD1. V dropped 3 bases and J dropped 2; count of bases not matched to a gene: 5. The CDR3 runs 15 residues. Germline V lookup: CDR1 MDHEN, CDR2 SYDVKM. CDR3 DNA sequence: TGTGCCAGCAGTTTTAAGAGACAGGGGAACTATGGCTACACCTTC. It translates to CASSFKRQGNYGYTF.

The DNA for the CDR3 is TGTGCCAGCTCACCACGAGGAAGGGAGCAGTACTTC. Residues: CASSPRGREQYF. The chain is built from TRBV18 and TRBJ2-7, with unresolved D. Trimming removed 1 base at V and 7 bases at J, with 8 bases between. The CDR3 is made up of 12 amino acids. Looked up from germline, CDR1 is KGHSH and CDR2 is LQKENI.

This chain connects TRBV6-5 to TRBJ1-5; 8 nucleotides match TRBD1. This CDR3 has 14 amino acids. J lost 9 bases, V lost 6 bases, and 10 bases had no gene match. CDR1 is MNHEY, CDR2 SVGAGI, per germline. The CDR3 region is CASSLDRGLGPQHF. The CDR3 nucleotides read TGTGCCAGCAGCCTCGACAGGGGCTTGGGGCCCCAGCATTTT.

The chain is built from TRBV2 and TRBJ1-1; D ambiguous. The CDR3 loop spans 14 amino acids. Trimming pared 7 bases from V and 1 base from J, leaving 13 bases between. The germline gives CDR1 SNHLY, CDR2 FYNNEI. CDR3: CASIANGKNTEAFF. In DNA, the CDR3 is TGTGCCAGCATCGCGAACGGCAAGAACACTGAAGCTTTCTTT. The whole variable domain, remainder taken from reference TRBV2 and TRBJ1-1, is EPEVTQTPSHQVTQMGQEVILRCVPISNHLYFYWYRQILGQKVEFLVSFYNNEISEKSEIFDDQFSVERPDGSNFTLKIRSTKLEDSAMYFCASIANGKNTEAFFGQGTRLTVV.

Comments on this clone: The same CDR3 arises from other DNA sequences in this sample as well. CDR3 sequence reads: CASSGTSGSYEQYF. As DNA, the CDR3 is TGTGCCAGCAGCGGGACTAGCGGGAGCTACGAGCAGTACTTC. The J gene is TRBJ2-7, the V gene TRBV28; 14 nucleotides line up with TRBD2. The CDR3 sequence is 14 residues long. From germline, CDR1 is MDHEN and CDR2 SYDVKM. Trimming cost V 6 bases and J 3 bases; bases outside gene matches: 1.

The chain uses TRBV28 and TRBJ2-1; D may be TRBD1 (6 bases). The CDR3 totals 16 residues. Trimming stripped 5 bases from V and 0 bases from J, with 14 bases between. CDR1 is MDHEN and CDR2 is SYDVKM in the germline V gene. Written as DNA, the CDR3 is TGTGCCAGCAGTGGAAGACAGGCCAGCTCCTACAATGAGCAGTTCTTC. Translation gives CASSGRQASSYNEQFF.